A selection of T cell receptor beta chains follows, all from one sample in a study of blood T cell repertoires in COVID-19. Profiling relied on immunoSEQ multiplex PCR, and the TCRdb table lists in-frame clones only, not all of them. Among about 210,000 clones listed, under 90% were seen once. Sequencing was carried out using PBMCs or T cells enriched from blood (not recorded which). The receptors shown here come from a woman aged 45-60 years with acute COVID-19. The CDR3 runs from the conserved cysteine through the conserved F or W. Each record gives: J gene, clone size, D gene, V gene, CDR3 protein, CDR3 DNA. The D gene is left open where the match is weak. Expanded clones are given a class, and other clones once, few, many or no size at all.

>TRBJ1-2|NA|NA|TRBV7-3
CASSLYTGKSYGYTF
TGTGCCAGCAGCTTATATACAGGGAAGTCCTATGGCTACACCTTC
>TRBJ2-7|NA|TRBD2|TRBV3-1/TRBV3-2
CASSPGASGRGYEQYF
TGTGCCAGCAGCCCTGGGGCTAGCGGTCGAGGGTACGAGCAGTACTTC
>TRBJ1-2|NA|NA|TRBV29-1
CSSWGEDGYTF
TGCAGCTCGTGGGGGGAAGATGGCTACACCTTC
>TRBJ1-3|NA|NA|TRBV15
CATSRVGGSGNTIYF
TGTGCCACCAGCAGAGTAGGAGGCTCTGGAAACACCATATATTTT
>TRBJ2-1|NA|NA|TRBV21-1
CASSKRGQGGSNSYNEQFF
TGTGCCAGCAGCAAACGCGGACAGGGAGGATCTAACTCCTACAATGAGCAGTTCTTC
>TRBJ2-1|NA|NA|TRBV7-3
CASSLTPTSLGGNEQFF
TGTGCCAGCAGCTTAACGCCCACCTCCCTAGGTGGCAATGAGCAGTTCTTC
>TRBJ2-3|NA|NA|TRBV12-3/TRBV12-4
CASSLSSTDTQYF
TGTGCCAGCAGTCTCTCTAGCACAGATACGCAGTATTTT
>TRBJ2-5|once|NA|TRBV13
CASSSRGETQYF
TGTGCCAGCAGTAGTCGAGGCGAGACCCAGTACTTC
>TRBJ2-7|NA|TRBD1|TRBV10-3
CAISSATGTGNYEQYF
TGTGCCATCAGTTCAGCCACCGGGACAGGAAACTACGAGCAGTACTTC
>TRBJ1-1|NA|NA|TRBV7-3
CASSLTENTEAFF
TGTGCCAGCAGCTTGACAGAGAACACTGAAGCTTTCTTT
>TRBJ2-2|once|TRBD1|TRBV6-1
CASSVQGPANTGELFF
TGTGCCAGCAGTGTACAGGGGCCGGCGAACACCGGGGAGCTGTTTTTT
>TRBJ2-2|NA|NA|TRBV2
CASSANRAELFF
TGTGCCAGCAGTGCCAACAGGGCGGAGCTGTTTTTT
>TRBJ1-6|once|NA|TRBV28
CASRAGQLNSPLHF
TGTGCCAGCAGAGCCGGACAGCTCAATTCACCCCTCCACTTT
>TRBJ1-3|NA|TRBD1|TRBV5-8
CASSSRGPGNTIYF
TGTGCCAGCAGCTCAAGGGGGCCTGGAAACACCATATATTTT
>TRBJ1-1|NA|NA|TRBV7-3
CASSLTGVAEAFF
TGTGCCAGCAGCTTAACAGGGGTAGCTGAAGCTTTCTTT
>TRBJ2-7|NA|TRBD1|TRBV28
CASSIRTGMYEQYF
TGTGCCAGCAGCATCAGGACAGGGATGTACGAGCAGTACTTC
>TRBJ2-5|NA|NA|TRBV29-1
CSVVQVGLLTQYF
TGCAGCGTTGTCCAGGTGGGCTTGCTGACCCAGTACTTC
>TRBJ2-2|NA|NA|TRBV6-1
CASSEVGTPNTGELFF
TGTGCCAGCAGTGAAGTAGGGACACCGAACACCGGGGAGCTGTTTTTT
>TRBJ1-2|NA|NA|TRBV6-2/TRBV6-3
CASSSTHTGRDNYGYTF
TGTGCCAGCAGTTCTACCCACACTGGGAGGGACAACTATGGCTACACCTTC
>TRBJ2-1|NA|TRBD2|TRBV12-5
CASSDGRGGNEQFF
TGTGCTAGTTCCGACGGGAGGGGGGGTAATGAGCAGTTCTTC
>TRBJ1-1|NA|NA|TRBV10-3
CATNDLGGRKTEAFF
TGTGCCACCAATGACCTCGGGGGGCGTAAGACTGAAGCTTTCTTT
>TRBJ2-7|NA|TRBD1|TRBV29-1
CSVGQGNEQYF
TGCAGCGTCGGACAGGGGAACGAGCAGTACTTC
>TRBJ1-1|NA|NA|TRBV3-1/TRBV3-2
CASSQAKGHTEAFF
TGTGCCAGCAGCCAAGCAAAGGGGCACACTGAAGCTTTCTTT